Each of the 22 T cell receptor beta chains below was sequenced from the same sample in a study of T cell clonality in common variable immunodeficiency. The assay was immunoSEQ multiplex PCR, and TCRdb's table has in-frame clones only and misses some. Found here are roughly 51,000 clones, no singletons; the ten largest cover about 5%. The sample taken for sequencing was peripheral blood mononuclear cells. The receptors derive from a person aged 18 to 70 in good health.

The sample holds many counts of this clone. The read stops 3 residues short of the end of the CDR3; the missing end is completed from the germline J gene. Distinct nucleotide sequences in the sample also encode this CDR3. The chain has TRBV6-1 and TRBJ2-7; no clear D gene. This CDR3 is 11 amino acids long. Germline loops: CDR1 MNHNS, CDR2 SASEGT. V was clipped by 2 bases and J by 3 bases, with 2 bases between them. The CDR3 bases that were read are TGTGCCAGCAGTGAATACTACGAG. Translating gives CASSEYYE. The entire CDR3 protein is CASSEYYEQYF.

This clone was picked up a small number of times. The read comes to an end 3 residues before the CDR3 does, leaving the germline J gene to fill in the end. The V and J genes are TRBV20-1 and TRBJ2-7, with D possibly TRBD2 on 6 matching bases. Germline V gene data show CDR1 as DFQATT and CDR2 as SNEGSKA (reference sequence). Trimming removed 3 bases from V and 4 bases from J, with 13 bases in between. The CDR3 sequence is 13 residues long. The CDR3 DNA, read in part, is TGCAGTGCTAGGGGGGACTGGGGATACGAG. Encoded protein: CSARGDWGYE. The CDR3 reads in full as CSARGDWGYEQYF.

This clone was found a few times. Coverage ceases 3 residues before the CDR3 finishes, and the germline J gene fills in the end. The genes are TRBV20-1 and TRBJ2-1; D might be TRBD2 (6 bases). V shed 6 bases and J shed 1 base, with 16 bases lying between them. Per the germline V gene, CDR1 is DFQATT and CDR2 is SNEGSKA (reference sequence). CDR3 length equals 15 residues. CDR3 sequence reads: CSALDLAPSYNEQFF. CDR3 DNA, as far as it was read: TGCAGTGCCCTCGATCTAGCGCCTTCCTACAATGAG.

In its sample, this clone was seen a few times. The read comes to an end 3 residues before the CDR3 does, leaving the germline J gene to fill in the end. J is TRBJ2-1 and V is TRBV20-1, with 11 bases matching TRBD2. The V gene's germline CDR1 is DFQATT and CDR2 SNEGSKA (reference sequence). The CDR3 has 15 amino acids. With 5 bases clipped from V and 8 bases from J, the junction kept 11 bases outside the gene matches. Partial CDR3 DNA: TGCAGTGCTCTTCGAACTAGCGGGAGACGTGATGAG. Translation gives CSALRTSGRRDE. The entire CDR3 protein is CSALRTSGRRDEQFF.

In its sample, this clone was seen many times. The read ends 3 residues shy of where the CDR3 ends; the end is completed using the germline J gene. This chain uses TRBV20-1 with TRBJ2-3, with TRBD2 as a possible D gene (5 bases). This CDR3 spans 14 amino acids. Germline V gene data show CDR1 as DFQATT and CDR2 as SNEGSKA (reference sequence). The germline V and J ends were trimmed by 0 bases and 7 bases, with 14 bases remaining between them. The CDR3 here is CSARDNLAAYTQYF. The covered CDR3 bases are TGCAGTGCTAGAGATAATCTAGCCGCATATACG.

At least ten counts were recorded for this clone. The DNA ends 3 residues before the CDR3 does, and the rest of the CDR3 is filled in from the germline J gene. The rearrangement uses TRBV7-2 and TRBJ1-2, with D perhaps TRBD1 (6 bases). This CDR3 comprises 13 residues. Per germline, CDR1 SGHTA and CDR2 FQGNSA. The CDR3 sequence: CASSLNPGAGYTF. The DNA read from the CDR3 is TGTGCCAGCAGCTTAAATCCAGGGGCCGGC.

The table lists this clone with many counts. Coverage ceases 3 residues before the CDR3 finishes, and the germline J gene fills in the end. J is TRBJ2-5 and V is TRBV13, with 9 bases identical to TRBD1. V trimming: 6 bases; J trimming: 5 bases; junction bases outside the gene matches: 4. CDR3 size: 13 residues. Germline-derived CDR1 and CDR2 are PRHDT and FYEKMQ (reference sequence). The sequenced part of the CDR3 DNA is TGTGCCAGCAGTAAGACAGGGGGGGAGACC. Its protein is CASSKTGGET. The full CDR3 is CASSKTGGETQYF.

This clone was seen ten or more times. The read comes to an end 3 residues before the CDR3 does, leaving the germline J gene to fill in the end. V gene TRBV19 combines with J gene TRBJ1-5; D uncertain. CDR3 length: 14 amino acids. V lost 7 bases and J lost 0, with 10 bases in between. Germline V CDR1 and CDR2: LNHDA, SQIVND (reference sequence). The CDR3 is CASMAGYSNQPQHF. CDR3 bases read: TGTGCCAGTATGGCGGGGTATAGCAATCAGCCC.

This clone has ten or more counts. The read comes to an end 3 residues before the CDR3 does, leaving the germline J gene to fill in the end. The V gene is TRBV18, the J gene TRBJ1-1; possible D gene TRBD1, 6 bases. The CDR3 sequence is 13 residues long. CDR1 and CDR2 from the germline V gene are KGHSH and LQKENI. CDR3 protein: CASSAGEYGVAFF. CDR3 bases read: TGTGCCAGCTCAGCAGGGGAGTATGGGGTA.

This clone was detected many times. CDR3 DNA, as far as it was read: TGCAGTGCTATGGTAACGGGTCAAGAGACC. Encoded protein: CSAMVTGQET. The complete CDR3 protein is CSAMVTGQETQYF. The chain carries TRBV20-1 and TRBJ2-5; D remains ambiguous. Sequencing ends 3 residues short of the CDR3 end; the germline J gene provides the rest. The V end lost 4 bases, the J end lost 2 bases, and 11 bases lay between the germline ends. There are 13 residues in the CDR3. Germline CDR1 DFQATT, CDR2 SNEGSKA (reference sequence).

In its sample, this clone was seen many times. Read coverage stops 3 residues before the CDR3 terminus; the germline J gene supplies the remainder. This chain connects TRBV5-6 to TRBJ2-5, with 7 bases that match TRBD1. The CDR3 spans 15 residues. Germline CDR1 and CDR2: SGHDT and YYEEEE. The part of the CDR3 DNA that was read is TGTGCCAGCAGCCACGTCACCGACAGGGCCGGAACC. Amino acid sequence: CASSHVTDRAGT. The whole CDR3 region reads CASSHVTDRAGTQYF.

This clone was found many times. The read ends 3 residues before the CDR3 terminus; that terminus is restored from the germline J gene. This chain connects TRBV7-6 to TRBJ2-5; unclear D gene. The length of the CDR3 is 12 residues. The germline gives CDR1 SGHVS, CDR2 FNYEAQ. The germline V and J ends were trimmed by 3 bases and 4 bases, with 6 bases remaining between them. CDR3 bases read: TGTGCCAGCAGCTTTTTCCGAGAGACC. Translating it yields CASSFFRET. In full, the CDR3 is CASSFFRETQYF.

This clone was detected many times. The CDR3 is cut off 3 residues early in the read; its end comes from the germline J gene. The chain is built from TRBV19 and TRBJ1-2; 9 bases agree with TRBD1. Per germline, CDR1 LNHDA and CDR2 SQIVND (reference sequence). Germline trimming cut 3 bases from V and 3 bases from J; bases unmatched to any gene: 8. The CDR3 is 16 residues long. Incomplete CDR3 DNA: TGTGCCAGTAGTATTACCTCGGGACAGGGATACTATGGC. This codes for CASSITSGQGYYG. The complete CDR3 protein is CASSITSGQGYYGYTF.

The sample holds many counts of this clone. The read ends 3 residues shy of where the CDR3 ends; the end is completed using the germline J gene. The V and J genes are TRBV4-1 and TRBJ1-1, with D perhaps matching TRBD1 (5 bases). Looked up from germline, CDR1 is MGHRA and CDR2 is YSYEKL. Deletions cut 3 bases from V and 1 base from J, with 12 bases between. The CDR3 covers 15 residues. The part of the CDR3 DNA that was read is TGCGCCAGCAGCCAGGAAGGACATCGGAACACTGAA. Protein product: CASSQEGHRNTE. The complete CDR3 protein is CASSQEGHRNTEAFF.

In its sample, this clone ranks as medium-sized. The read gets to within 3 residues of the CDR3 end, and the germline J gene fills in the rest. The gene calls are TRBV6-4 and TRBJ2-3; TRBD1 aligns across 9 bases. CDR1 and CDR2 (germline): MRHNA, SNTAGT. Unmatched junction bases numbered 3, after V lost 0 bases and J lost 2 bases. The CDR3 runs to 16 residues. The covered CDR3 bases are TGTGCCAGCAGTGACTCGGGACAGGGCCACACAGATACG. This sequence encodes CASSDSGQGHTDT. Given in full, the CDR3 is CASSDSGQGHTDTQYF.

In this sample, this clone turned up many times. The read terminates 3 residues ahead of where the CDR3 ends, so the germline J gene completes it. The identical CDR3 is also encoded by other nucleotide sequences in the sample. The V call is TRBV15, the J call TRBJ2-7; perhaps TRBD1 as D (6 bases). CDR1 is LNHNV, CDR2 YYDKDF, per germline (reference sequence). Trimming took off 0 bases at V and 2 bases at J, with 8 bases between the two ends. This CDR3 contains 14 residues. The sequenced CDR3 bases are TGTGCCACCAGCAGAGACAGGGGACCCTACGAG. Encoded protein: CATSRDRGPYE. The entire CDR3 sequence reads CATSRDRGPYEQYF.

This clone occurred many times. The sequenced fragment ends 3 residues before the CDR3 boundary, so the rest is inferred from the germline J gene. The rearrangement joins TRBV5-1 to TRBJ2-7; 11 bases align to TRBD1. Germline assignment: CDR1 SGHRS and CDR2 YFSETQ. Trimming took 2 bases from V and 3 from J; bases not matched to a gene: 4. The CDR3 is 15 amino acids. The CDR3 bases that were read are TGCGCCAGCAGCTTAGGAGGGACAGGGGGCTACGAG. Protein: CASSLGGTGGYE. The whole CDR3 sequence is CASSLGGTGGYEQYF.

This clone has at least ten counts. CDR3 protein: CASSVIAGRYEQYF. CDR3 bases read: TGTGCCAGCAGTGTAATAGCGGGAAGGTACGAG. The chain carries TRBV6-1 and TRBJ2-7, with 8 positions matching TRBD2. The CDR3 goes on 3 residues after the read ends, and that part is filled in from the germline J gene. Losses at the gene ends were 4 bases for V and 4 bases for J; bases not matched to a gene: 6. The germline gives CDR1 MNHNS, CDR2 SASEGT. The CDR3 contains 14 residues.

Many counts were recorded for this clone. Sequencing ends 3 residues short of the CDR3 end; the germline J gene provides the rest. The J gene is TRBJ2-2, the V gene TRBV12-3 or TRBV12-4, with unresolved D. This CDR3 region has 12 residues. Trimming removed 3 bases from V and 5 bases from J, with 4 bases in between. The CDR3 bases that were read are TGTGCCAGCAGTTTCCAGACCGGGGAG. Translated, it gives CASSFQTGE. The CDR3 in its entirety is CASSFQTGELFF.

This clone was counted at least ten times. The CDR3 is CAISESSGYRNEQFF. Partial CDR3 DNA: TGTGCCATCAGTGAGTCCAGCGGGTACCGCAATGAG. V is TRBV10-3 and J is TRBJ2-1; possibly TRBD2 for D (6 bases). Sequencing ends 3 residues short of the CDR3 end; the germline J gene provides the rest. Trimming removed 0 bases at V and 6 bases at J, with 12 bases between. Germline assignment: CDR1 ENHRY and CDR2 SYGVKD. There are 15 residues in the CDR3.

This clone has a count of ten or more. The limits of the CDR3 on the DNA are not certain, so only TCRdb's listed CDR3 is given. This chain joins TRBV19 and TRBJ2-3; TRBD1-2 was called by the table and not checked on the DNA. The CDR3 length equals 13 residues, ends included. Looked up from germline, CDR1 is LNHDA and CDR2 is SQIVND (reference sequence). CDR3 residues: CASTSGNTDTQYF.

The table lists this clone with many counts. The read is 3 residues too short to cover the CDR3 end, so that end is filled in from the germline J gene. The chain links TRBV28 to TRBJ1-1, with D perhaps TRBD1 (6 bases). Germline CDR1 is MDHEN and CDR2 is SYDVKM. Trimming pared 8 bases from V and 1 base from J, leaving 8 bases between. This CDR3 has 12 amino acids. CDR3 residues: CASLGANTEAFF. The covered CDR3 bases are TGTGCCAGCCTGGGGGCGAACACTGAA.